These 20 T cell receptor beta chains came from one sample sequenced in a study of blood T cell repertoires in COVID-19. Assay used: immunoSEQ multiplex PCR; TCRdb lists only in-frame clones, some missing. The sample has some 260,000 clones; nearly 90% are singletons. The specimen sequenced was peripheral blood. The source of these receptors is a woman aged 40-49 years who had recovered from COVID-19.

This chain connects TRBV24-1 to TRBJ2-1; 11 bases agree with TRBD2. Germline CDR1 KGHDR, CDR2 SFDVKD. The length of the CDR3 is 17 residues. With V trimmed by 2 bases and J by 3 bases, 5 bases remained unmatched. This CDR3 reads CATSDSRLAGIYNEQFF. CDR3 coding DNA: TGTGCCACCAGTGATTCTAGACTAGCGGGAATCTACAATGAGCAGTTCTTC.

V usage is TRBV7-6 and J usage is TRBJ2-6, with 12 bases identical to TRBD1. Germline V gene data show CDR1 as SGHVS and CDR2 as FNYEAQ. CDR3 length: 19 amino acids. J lost 4 bases, V lost 3 bases, and 10 bases had no gene match. In DNA, the CDR3 is TGTGCCAGCAGCTTCGCCGGGACAGGGGGCGCGGGAGGGGCCAACGTCCTGACTTTC. It translates to CASSFAGTGGAGGANVLTF.

The chain links TRBV29-1 to TRBJ2-7; 7 bases are a match to TRBD2. In germline, CDR1 is SQVTM, CDR2 ANQGSEA. The CDR3 is made up of 13 amino acids. The trim removed 2 bases at V and 5 bases at J, leaving 6 bases unmatched. The CDR3: CSVERHRGDEQYF. CDR3 coding DNA: TGCAGCGTTGAACGGCACCGGGGGGACGAGCAGTACTTC.

The gene calls are TRBV5-5 and TRBJ1-3; D perhaps matches TRBD1 (6 bases). This CDR3 is 16 amino acids long. Germline loops: CDR1 SGHKS, CDR2 YYEKEE (reference sequence). The ends were cut back, 2 bases at V and 1 base at J, with 13 bases in the middle. The CDR3 DNA sequence: TGTGCCAGCAGCTTCCGGGACACTTCTTCTGGAAACACCATATATTTT. Protein product: CASSFRDTSSGNTIYF.

In nucleotides, the CDR3 is TGTGCCAGCGGGCCCTCCTACAATGAGCAGTTCTTC. This codes for CASGPSYNEQFF. The rearrangement links TRBV28 to TRBJ2-1; no firm D call. Germline CDR1 MDHEN, CDR2 SYDVKM. This CDR3 is 12 amino acids long. Trimming took off 8 bases at V and 0 bases at J, with 5 bases between the two ends.

This clone was counted once. The V call is TRBV5-1, the J call TRBJ2-2; TRBD2 matches at 9 bases. CDR3 size: 15 residues. V dropped 4 bases and J dropped 6; count of bases not matched to a gene: 7. Per germline, CDR1 SGHRS and CDR2 YFSETQ. The CDR3 DNA sequence: TGCGCCAGCAGCCCACCGGGACTAGCACCCGGGGAGCTGTTTTTT. Translated, it gives CASSPPGLAPGELFF.

This chain links TRBV28 with TRBJ2-5; 11 nucleotides line up with TRBD1. Germline V CDR1 and CDR2: MDHEN, SYDVKM. The CDR3 runs to 14 residues. V lost 6 bases and J lost 5; bases outside the gene matches: 5. CDR3 protein: CASRAGTGGETQYF. CDR3 DNA sequence: TGTGCCAGCAGAGCAGGGACAGGGGGGGAGACCCAGTACTTC. Based on the CDR3 plus reference TRBV28 and TRBJ2-5, the full variable domain is DVKVTQSSRYLVKRTGEKVFLECVQDMDHENMFWYRQDPGLGLRLIYFSYDVKMKEKGDIPEGYSVSREKKERFSLILESASTNQTSMYLCASRAGTGGETQYFGPGTRLLVL.

This clone was counted a few times. V usage is TRBV11-2 and J usage is TRBJ2-7, with 9 nucleotides matching TRBD1. Germline lookup yields CDR1 SGHAT and CDR2 FQNNGV. V lost 5 bases, J lost 2 bases, and 10 bases stayed unmatched. This CDR3 has 16 residues. The DNA for the CDR3 is TGTGCCAGCAGCCCGGTGAGCCGACAGGGGGCCTACGAGCAGTACTTC. This encodes CASSPVSRQGAYEQYF.

This sequence joins TRBV30 and TRBJ2-7; tentative D call: TRBD1 (5 bases). From germline, CDR1 is GTSNPN and CDR2 SVGIG (reference sequence). The CDR3 loop spans 14 amino acids. Trimming took 2 bases from V and 3 from J, leaving 14 bases between them. CDR3 sequence reads: CAWSRGTDVYEQYF. The CDR3 DNA sequence: TGTGCCTGGAGTAGGGGCACGGACGTCTACGAGCAGTACTTC. Looking up the rest from reference TRBV30 and TRBJ2-7 gives the full variable domain: SQTIHQWPATLVQPVGSPLSLECTVEGTSNPNLYWYRQAAGRGLQLLFYSVGIGQISSEVPQNLSASRPQDRQFILSSKKLLLSDSGFYLCAWSRGTDVYEQYFGPGTRLTVT.

This clone was observed a handful of times. The chain carries TRBV6-5 and TRBJ1-5; D ambiguous. In germline, CDR1 is MNHEY, CDR2 SVGAGI. The CDR3 has 13 amino acids. V lost 4 bases, J lost 0 bases, and 4 bases lay in between. The CDR3 loop reads CASSSNSNQPQHF. The DNA for the CDR3 is TGTGCCAGCAGTTCAAATAGCAATCAGCCCCAGCATTTT.

The V gene is TRBV19, the J gene TRBJ2-1; the match to TRBD1 covers 10 bases. The J segment lost 4 bases and the V segment lost 4 bases, leaving 4 bases of the junction unmatched. The germline CDR1 and CDR2 sequences are LNHDA and SQIVND (reference sequence). The CDR3 has 15 residues. For the CDR3, the DNA is TGTGCCAGTAGTAGGGACAGGGGAGGTTACAATGAGCAGTTCTTC. Residues: CASSRDRGGYNEQFF.

The CDR3 DNA follows: TGTGCCAGCAGTCCCGGTTCCTTCGGGGGCTACGAGCAGTACTTC. It yields the protein CASSPGSFGGYEQYF. The chain has TRBV28 and TRBJ2-7, with D maybe TRBD2 (6 bases). Between the trimmed V and J ends, which lost 5 bases and 3 bases, there was a span of 17 bases. Germline V gives CDR1 MDHEN, CDR2 SYDVKM. The CDR3 spans 15 residues.

V is TRBV28 and J is TRBJ1-3; no reliable D call. Trimming removed 3 bases at V and 0 bases at J, with 9 bases between. Germline CDR1 MDHEN, CDR2 SYDVKM. This CDR3 contains 15 residues. The CDR3 region is CASSFNGISGNTIYF. Written as DNA, the CDR3 is TGTGCCAGCAGTTTTAACGGGATCTCTGGAAACACCATATATTTT.

The chain employs TRBV7-3 and TRBJ2-7; D is possibly TRBD1 (5 bases). CDR1 and CDR2 (germline): SGHTA, FQGTGA. The CDR3 consists of 19 residues. V was shortened by 7 bases and J by 3 bases, with 31 bases between the two germline ends. CDR3 DNA: TGTGCCAGCATCAGCAGCTTAGACGGTAAGCAGGGTTTTATCTACGAGCAGTACTTC. Its protein product is CASISSLDGKQGFIYEQYF.

This clone was seen just once. This rearrangement joins TRBV3-1 (or the pseudogene TRBV3-2) to TRBJ2-3, with no clear D. The CDR3 covers 16 residues. Germline V gene data show CDR1 as LGHDT and CDR2 as YNNKEL (reference sequence). The V and J ends lost 3 bases and 4 bases respectively, with 17 bases between them. The CDR3 region is CASSQASPLGADTQYF. The CDR3 DNA reads as TGTGCCAGCAGCCAGGCATCCCCCCTAGGAGCAGATACGCAGTATTTT.

The chain couples TRBV5-1 to TRBJ1-2; D is possibly TRBD1 (6 bases). Germline CDR1 is SGHRS and CDR2 is YFSETQ. CDR3 length equals 13 residues. With 4 bases removed from V and 6 bases from J, the gap between germline ends came to 13 bases. For the CDR3, the DNA is TGCGCCAGCAGCGTTACAGGGATGAATGGCTACACCTTC. Its translation: CASSVTGMNGYTF.

The chain recombines TRBV28 with TRBJ2-5; the match to TRBD2 covers 14 bases. Looked up from germline, CDR1 is MDHEN and CDR2 is SYDVKM. V dropped 3 bases and J dropped 13; count of bases not matched to a gene: 10. The CDR3 is 15 amino acids. CDR3 DNA: TGTGCCAGCAGTTTCGGGACTAGCGGGGGCCCGGGTTGGTACTTC. This sequence encodes CASSFGTSGGPGWYF.

The chain carries TRBV28 and TRBJ2-5; D remains unclear. CDR1 is MDHEN and CDR2 is SYDVKM in the germline V gene. The CDR3 contains 14 residues. The V gene lost 2 bases and the J gene lost 4 bases, with 11 bases spanning the gap. This chain's CDR3 is CASSLIGTGETQYF. CDR3 in DNA: TGTGCCAGCAGTTTAATCGGTACCGGAGAGACCCAGTACTTC.

V is TRBV6-1 and J is TRBJ1-5; weak D call: TRBD1 (6 bases). This CDR3 region has 14 residues. CDR1 MNHNS and CDR2 SASEGT come from the germline V gene. V lost 7 bases and J lost 3, with 13 bases in between. In DNA form, the CDR3 reads TGTGCCAGCATTCAAGGGGGGGCCAATCAGCCCCAGCATTTT. Protein product: CASIQGGANQPQHF.

This clone was seen more than once but under ten times. This rearrangement joins TRBV5-6 to TRBJ2-7; TRBD2 aligns across 7 bases. After removal of 4 bases from V and 4 bases from J, the junction contained 11 bases not matched to a gene. The CDR3 totals 15 residues. Germline values: CDR1 SGHDT, CDR2 YYEEEE. CDR3 DNA: TGTGCCAGCAGCCAATGGTCGGGGAGGGCGTACGAGCAGTACTTC. This translates into CASSQWSGRAYEQYF.